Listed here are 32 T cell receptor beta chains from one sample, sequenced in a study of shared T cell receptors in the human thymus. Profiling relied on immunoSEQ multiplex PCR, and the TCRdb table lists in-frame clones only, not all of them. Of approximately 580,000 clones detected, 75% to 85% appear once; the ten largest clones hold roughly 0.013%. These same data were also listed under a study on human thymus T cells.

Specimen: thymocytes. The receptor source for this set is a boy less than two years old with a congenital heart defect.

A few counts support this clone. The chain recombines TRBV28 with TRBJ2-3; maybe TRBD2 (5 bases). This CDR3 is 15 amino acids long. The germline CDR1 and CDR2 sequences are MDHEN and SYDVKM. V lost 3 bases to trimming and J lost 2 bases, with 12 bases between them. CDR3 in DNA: TGTGCCAGCAGTTTGGCGGGTCCGATCACAGATACGCAGTATTTT. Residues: CASSLAGPITDTQYF. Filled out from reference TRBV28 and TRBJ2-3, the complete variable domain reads DVKVTQSSRYLVKRTGEKVFLECVQDMDHENMFWYRQDPGLGLRLIYFSYDVKMKEKGDIPEGYSVSREKKERFSLILESASTNQTSMYLCASSLAGPITDTQYFGPGTRLTVL.

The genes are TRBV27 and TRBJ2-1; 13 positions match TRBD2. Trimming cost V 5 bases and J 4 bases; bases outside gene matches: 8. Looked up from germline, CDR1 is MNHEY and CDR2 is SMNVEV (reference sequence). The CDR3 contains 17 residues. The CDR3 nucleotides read TGTGCCAGCAGTCCAGCGGGACTAGCGGGACCATACAATGAGCAGTTCTTC. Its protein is CASSPAGLAGPYNEQFF.

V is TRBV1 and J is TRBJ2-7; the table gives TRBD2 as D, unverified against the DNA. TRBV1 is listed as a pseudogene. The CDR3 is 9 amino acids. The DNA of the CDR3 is TGCACCAGCAGCCAAGATCCTATCTTC. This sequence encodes CTSSQDPIF.

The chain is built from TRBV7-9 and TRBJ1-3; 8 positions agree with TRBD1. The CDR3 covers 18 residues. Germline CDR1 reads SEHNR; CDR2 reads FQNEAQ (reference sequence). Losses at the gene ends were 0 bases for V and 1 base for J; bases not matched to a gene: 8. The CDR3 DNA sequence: TGTGCCAGCAGCTTAGCGCTTCGGACAGGGTTATCTGGAAACACCATATATTTT. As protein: CASSLALRTGLSGNTIYF.

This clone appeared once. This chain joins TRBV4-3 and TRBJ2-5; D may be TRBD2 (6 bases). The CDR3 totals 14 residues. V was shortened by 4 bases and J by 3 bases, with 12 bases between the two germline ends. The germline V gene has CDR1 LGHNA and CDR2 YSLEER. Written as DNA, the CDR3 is TGCGCCAGCAGCCGGGACTCGGAAGAAGAGACCCAGTACTTC. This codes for CASSRDSEEETQYF.

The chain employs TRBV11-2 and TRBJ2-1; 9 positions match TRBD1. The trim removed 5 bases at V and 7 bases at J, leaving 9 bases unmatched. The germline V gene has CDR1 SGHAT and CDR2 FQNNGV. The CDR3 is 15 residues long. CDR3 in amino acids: CASSHRGTGRNEQFF. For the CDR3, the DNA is TGTGCCAGCAGCCATCGAGGGACAGGGCGGAATGAGCAGTTCTTC.

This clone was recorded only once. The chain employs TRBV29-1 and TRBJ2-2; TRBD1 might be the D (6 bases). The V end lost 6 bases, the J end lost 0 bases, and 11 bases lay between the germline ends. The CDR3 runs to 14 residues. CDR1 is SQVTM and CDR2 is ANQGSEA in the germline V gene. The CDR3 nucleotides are TGCAGCGTAGAGGGGACATCGAACACCGGGGAGCTGTTTTTT. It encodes CSVEGTSNTGELFF.

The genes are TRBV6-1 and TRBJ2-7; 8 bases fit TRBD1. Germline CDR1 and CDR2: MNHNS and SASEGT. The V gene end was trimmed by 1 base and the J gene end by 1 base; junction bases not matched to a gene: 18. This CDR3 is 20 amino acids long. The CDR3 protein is CASSEGHQGQEGPGSYEQYF. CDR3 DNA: TGTGCCAGCAGTGAAGGCCACCAGGGACAGGAAGGGCCAGGGTCCTACGAGCAGTACTTC.

This CDR3 is CASSQGSERGLADTQYF. CDR3 coding DNA: TGTGCCAGCAGCCAAGGGAGCGAGCGAGGGCTGGCAGATACGCAGTATTTT. V gene TRBV4-2 combines with J gene TRBJ2-3, with a weak D call TRBD2 (5 bases). Germline CDR1 is LGHNA and CDR2 is YNFKEQ. Between the trimmed V and J ends, which lost 1 base and 4 bases, there was a span of 18 bases. There are 17 residues in the CDR3.

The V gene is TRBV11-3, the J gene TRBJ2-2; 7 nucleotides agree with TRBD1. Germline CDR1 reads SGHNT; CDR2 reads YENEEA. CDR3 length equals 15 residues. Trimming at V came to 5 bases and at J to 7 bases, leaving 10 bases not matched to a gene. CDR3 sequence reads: CASSPKTGSGGELFF. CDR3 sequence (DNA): TGTGCCAGCAGCCCGAAGACAGGGTCCGGCGGGGAGCTGTTTTTT.

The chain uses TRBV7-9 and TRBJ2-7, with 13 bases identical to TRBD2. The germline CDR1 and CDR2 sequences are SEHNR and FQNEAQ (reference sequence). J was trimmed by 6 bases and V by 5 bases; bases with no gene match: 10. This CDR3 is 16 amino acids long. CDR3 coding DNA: TGTGCCAGCAGCCCCTGCCCGGGACTAGCGGGATCCGAGCAGTACTTC. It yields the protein CASSPCPGLAGSEQYF.

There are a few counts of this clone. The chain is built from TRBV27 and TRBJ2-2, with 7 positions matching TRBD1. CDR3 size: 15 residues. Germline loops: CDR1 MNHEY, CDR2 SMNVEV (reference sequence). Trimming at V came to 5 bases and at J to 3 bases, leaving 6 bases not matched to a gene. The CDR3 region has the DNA TGTGCCAGCAGTACGAGAGGGGGCGACACCGGGGAGCTGTTTTTT. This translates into CASSTRGGDTGELFF.

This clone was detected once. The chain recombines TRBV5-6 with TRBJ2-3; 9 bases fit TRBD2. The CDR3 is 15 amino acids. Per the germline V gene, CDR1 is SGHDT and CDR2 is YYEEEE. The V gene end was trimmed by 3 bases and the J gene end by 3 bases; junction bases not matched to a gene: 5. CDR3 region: CASSSIAGVTDTQYF. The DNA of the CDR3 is TGTGCCAGCAGCTCGATAGCGGGAGTTACAGATACGCAGTATTTT.

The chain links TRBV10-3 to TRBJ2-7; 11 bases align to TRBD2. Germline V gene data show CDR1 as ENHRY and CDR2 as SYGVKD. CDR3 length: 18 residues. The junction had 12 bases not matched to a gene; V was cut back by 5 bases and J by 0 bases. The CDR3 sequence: CAISPSLAGGLSSYEQYF. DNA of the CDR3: TGTGCCATCAGTCCTTCCCTAGCGGGGGGTCTTAGCTCCTACGAGCAGTACTTC.

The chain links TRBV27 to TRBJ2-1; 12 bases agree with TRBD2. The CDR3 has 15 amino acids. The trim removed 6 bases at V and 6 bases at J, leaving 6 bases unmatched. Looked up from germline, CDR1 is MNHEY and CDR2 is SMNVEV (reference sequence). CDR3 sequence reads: CASRTTSGRSNEQFF. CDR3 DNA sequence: TGTGCCAGCAGGACGACTAGCGGGAGATCCAATGAGCAGTTCTTC.

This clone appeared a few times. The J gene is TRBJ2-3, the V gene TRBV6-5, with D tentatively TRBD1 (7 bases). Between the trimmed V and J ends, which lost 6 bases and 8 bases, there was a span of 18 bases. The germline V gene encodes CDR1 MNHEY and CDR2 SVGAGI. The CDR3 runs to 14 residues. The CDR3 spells CASSPRGAQGTQYF. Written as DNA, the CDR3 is TGTGCCAGCAGCCCCAGGGGGGCCCAGGGTACGCAGTATTTT.

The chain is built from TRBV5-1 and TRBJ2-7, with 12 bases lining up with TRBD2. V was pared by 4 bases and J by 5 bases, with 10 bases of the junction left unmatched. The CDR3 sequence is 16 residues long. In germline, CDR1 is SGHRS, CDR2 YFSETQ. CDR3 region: CASSPQTSGRFNEQYF. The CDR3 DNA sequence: TGCGCCAGCAGCCCCCAGACTAGCGGGAGATTCAACGAGCAGTACTTC.

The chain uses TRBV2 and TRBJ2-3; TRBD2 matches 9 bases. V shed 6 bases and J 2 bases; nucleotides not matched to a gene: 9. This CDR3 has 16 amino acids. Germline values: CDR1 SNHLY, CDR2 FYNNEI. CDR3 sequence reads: CASSDLLAGYTDTQYF. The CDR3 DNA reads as TGTGCCAGCAGCGATCTACTAGCGGGCTACACAGATACGCAGTATTTT.

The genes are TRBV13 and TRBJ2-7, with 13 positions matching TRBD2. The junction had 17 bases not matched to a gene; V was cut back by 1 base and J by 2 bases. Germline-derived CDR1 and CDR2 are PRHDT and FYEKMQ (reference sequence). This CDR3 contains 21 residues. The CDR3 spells CASSLVKSSGTSGELTYEQYF. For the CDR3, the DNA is TGTGCCAGCAGCTTAGTAAAATCGTCCGGGACTAGCGGGGAGCTTACCTACGAGCAGTACTTC.

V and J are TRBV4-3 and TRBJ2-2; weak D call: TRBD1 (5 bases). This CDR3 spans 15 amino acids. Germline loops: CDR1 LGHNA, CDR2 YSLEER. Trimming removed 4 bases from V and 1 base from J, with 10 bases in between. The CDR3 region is CASSPGRGNTGELFF. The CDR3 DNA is TGCGCCAGCAGCCCTGGTAGGGGGAACACCGGGGAGCTGTTTTTT.

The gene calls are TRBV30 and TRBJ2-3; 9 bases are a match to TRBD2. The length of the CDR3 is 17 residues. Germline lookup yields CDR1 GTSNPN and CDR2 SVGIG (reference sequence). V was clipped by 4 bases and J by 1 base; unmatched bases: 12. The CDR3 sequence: CAWNAGGREGRTDTQYF. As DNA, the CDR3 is TGTGCCTGGAACGCCGGCGGGCGGGAGGGCCGCACAGATACGCAGTATTTT.

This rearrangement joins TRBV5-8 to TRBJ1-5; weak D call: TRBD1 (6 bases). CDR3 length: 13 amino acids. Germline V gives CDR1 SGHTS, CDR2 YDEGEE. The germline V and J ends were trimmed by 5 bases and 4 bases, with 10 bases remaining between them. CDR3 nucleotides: TGTGCCAGCAGACCAGGGGATAATCAGCCCCAGCATTTT. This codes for CASRPGDNQPQHF. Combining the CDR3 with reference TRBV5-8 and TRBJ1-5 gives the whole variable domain EAGVTQSPTHLIKTRGQQATLRCSPISGHTSVYWYQQALGLGLQFLLWYDEGEERNRGNFPPRFSGRQFPNYSSELNVNALELEDSALYLCASRPGDNQPQHFGDGTRLSIL.

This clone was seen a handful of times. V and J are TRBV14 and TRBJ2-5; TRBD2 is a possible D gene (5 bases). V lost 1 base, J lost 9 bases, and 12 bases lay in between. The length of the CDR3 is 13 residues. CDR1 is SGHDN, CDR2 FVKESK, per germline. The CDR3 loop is CASSQVGVAPQYF. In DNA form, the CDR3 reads TGTGCCAGCAGCCAAGTGGGAGTAGCCCCCCAGTACTTC.

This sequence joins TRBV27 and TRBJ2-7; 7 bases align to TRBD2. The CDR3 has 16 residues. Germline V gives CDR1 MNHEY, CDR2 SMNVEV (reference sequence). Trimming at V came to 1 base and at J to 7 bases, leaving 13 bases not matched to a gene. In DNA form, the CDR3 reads TGTGCCAGCAGTTTATACCTAGCGGACCCCGGGGAGGAGCAGTACTTC. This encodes CASSLYLADPGEEQYF.

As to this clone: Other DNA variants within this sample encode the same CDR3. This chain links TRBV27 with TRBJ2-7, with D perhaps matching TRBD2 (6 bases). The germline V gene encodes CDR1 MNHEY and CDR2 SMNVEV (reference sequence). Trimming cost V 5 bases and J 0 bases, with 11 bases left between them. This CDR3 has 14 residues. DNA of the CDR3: TGTGCCAGCAGTCCCCGGGACTCCTCCTACGAGCAGTACTTC. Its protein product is CASSPRDSSYEQYF.

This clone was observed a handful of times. The CDR3, as DNA: TGTGCCAGCAGGACGGACAGCAACACCGGGGAGCTGTTTTTT. This encodes CASRTDSNTGELFF. V usage is TRBV27 and J usage is TRBJ2-2; D possibly corresponds to TRBD1 (6 bases). The V gene's germline CDR1 is MNHEY and CDR2 SMNVEV (reference sequence). The CDR3 sequence is 14 residues long. V was cut by 6 bases and J by 2 bases, with 10 bases left in between.

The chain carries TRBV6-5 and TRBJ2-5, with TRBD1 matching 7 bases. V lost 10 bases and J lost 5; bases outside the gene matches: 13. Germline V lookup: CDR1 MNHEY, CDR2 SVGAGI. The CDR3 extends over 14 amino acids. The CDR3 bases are TGTGCCACGGCCGTGGACAGGACCCCCGAGACCCAGTACTTC. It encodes CATAVDRTPETQYF.

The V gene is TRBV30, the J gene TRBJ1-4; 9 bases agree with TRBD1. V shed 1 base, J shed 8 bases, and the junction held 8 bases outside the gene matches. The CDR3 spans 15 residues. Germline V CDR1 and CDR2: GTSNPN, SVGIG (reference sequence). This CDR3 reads CAWSGTGGRGEKLFF. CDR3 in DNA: TGTGCCTGGAGTGGTACAGGGGGCAGGGGCGAAAAACTGTTTTTT.

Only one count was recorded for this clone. CDR3 sequence: CASSQESDRGKYEQYF. For the CDR3, the DNA is TGTGCCAGCAGCCAAGAGTCCGACAGGGGGAAATACGAGCAGTACTTC. The chain is built from TRBV4-2 and TRBJ2-7, with TRBD1 matching 9 bases. V was pared by 0 bases and J by 4 bases, with 7 bases of the junction left unmatched. Per germline, CDR1 LGHNA and CDR2 YNFKEQ. This CDR3 region has 16 residues.

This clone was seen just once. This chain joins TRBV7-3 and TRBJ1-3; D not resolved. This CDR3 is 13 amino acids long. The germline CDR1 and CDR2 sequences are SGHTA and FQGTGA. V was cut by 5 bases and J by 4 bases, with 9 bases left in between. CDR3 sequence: CASSLTQGNTIYF. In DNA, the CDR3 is TGTGCCAGCAGCCTGACACAAGGAAACACCATATATTTT.

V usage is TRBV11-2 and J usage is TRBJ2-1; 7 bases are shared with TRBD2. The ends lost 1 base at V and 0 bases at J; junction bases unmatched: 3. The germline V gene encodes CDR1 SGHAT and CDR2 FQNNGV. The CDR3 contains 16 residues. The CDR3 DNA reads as TGTGCCAGCAGCTTAGCCGGGAGGAGCTCCTACAATGAGCAGTTCTTC. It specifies CASSLAGRSSYNEQFF. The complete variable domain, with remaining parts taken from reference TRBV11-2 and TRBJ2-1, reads EAGVAQSPRYKIIEKRQSVAFWCNPISGHATLYWYQQILGQGPKLLIQFQNNGVVDDSQLPKDRFSAERLKGVDSTLKIQPAKLEDSAVYLCASSLAGRSSYNEQFFGPGTRLTVL.

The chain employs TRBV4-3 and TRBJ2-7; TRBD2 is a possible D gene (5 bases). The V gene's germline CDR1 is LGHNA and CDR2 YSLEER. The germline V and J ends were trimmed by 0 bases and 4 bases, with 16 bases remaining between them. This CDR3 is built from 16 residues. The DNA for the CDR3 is TGCGCCAGCAGCCAAGATTGGACTTATAGCCCTTACGAGCAGTACTTC. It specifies CASSQDWTYSPYEQYF.